These T cell receptor beta chains were read from a single sample in a study of Graves' ophthalmopathy and Graves' hyperthyroidism. TCRdb ran MiXCR on the multiplex PCR reads and lists one entry per CDR3 protein. The sample holds over 500,000 distinct CDR3 sequences, roughly 20% seen once. The specimen sequenced was peripheral blood. All receptors derive from a woman between 18 and 29 years old with stable Graves' hyperthyroidism. Some clones in this sample may be carry-over from other donors' samples. Both conserved end residues are part of each CDR3. The D gene is left open where the match is weak. The size entry is marked missing in some rows and otherwise reads once, few, many or a size class.

d_call,clone_size,v_call,j_call,cdr3_aa,cdr3_nt
.,many,TRBV12-3/TRBV12-4,TRBJ1-5,CASSGPGSNSNQPQHF,TGTGCCAGCAGCGGCCCGGGTAGTAATAGCAATCAGCCCCAGCATTTT
TRBD2,.,TRBV13,TRBJ2-7,CASSSTGGAAYEQYF,TGTGCCAGCAGCTCGACCGGGGGGGCAGCCTACGAGCAGTACTTC
.,few,TRBV4-2,TRBJ1-1,CASSQGGALNTEAFF,TGTGCCAGCAGCCAAGGAGGGGCCTTGAACACTGAAGCTTTCTTT
.,many,TRBV30,TRBJ1-2,CAWSTPLGYGYTF,TGTGCCTGGAGTACACCCTTAGGGTATGGCTACACCTTC
.,once,TRBV29-1,TRBJ2-7,CSVLSDEQYF,TGCAGCGTCTTGTCGGACGAGCAGTACTTC
TRBD1,.,TRBV28,TRBJ1-1,CASVEGQGGGTEAFF,TGTGCCAGCGTCGAAGGGCAGGGGGGAGGCACTGAAGCTTTCTTT
TRBD1,.,TRBV6-1,TRBJ2-7,CASLGQGISNEQYF,TGTGCCAGCCTGGGACAGGGGATCTCCAACGAGCAGTACTTC
.,many,TRBV19,TRBJ1-5,CASSIFGGGHQPQHF,TGTGCCAGTAGTATTTTCGGGGGCGGTCATCAGCCCCAGCATTTT
.,.,TRBV20-1,TRBJ1-1,CSDTRREAFF,TGCAGTGATACGAGACGGGAAGCTTTCTTT
.,.,TRBV7-3,TRBJ2-7,CASSPQPTSLHEQYF,TGTGCCAGCAGCCCCCAACCGACTAGTCTCCACGAGCAGTACTTC